The rows below give T cell receptor beta chains drawn from one sample of a study of shared clonotypes between healthy human individuals. Libraries were prepared by immunoSEQ multiplex PCR; TCRdb keeps only in-frame clonotypes and omits some of them. The repertoire holds 1,100,000 or so clones, with 75% to 85% as singletons. Sample: memory CD4+ T cells from PBMCs. These receptors were taken from a man aged 18 to 29 in good health. Some clones in this sample may be carry-over from other donors' samples. Both conserved end residues are part of each CDR3. Each record gives: J gene, clone size, D gene, V gene, CDR3 protein, CDR3 DNA. The D gene is left open where the match is weak. Clone size, where shown, is once, few, many, or a class for clones that have expanded.

j_gene: TRBJ1-2
abundance: few
d_gene: TRBD1
v_gene: TRBV27
CDR3aa: CASSPWDSSIYGYTF
CDR3nt: TGTGCCAGCAGTCCATGGGACAGCAGCATCTATGGCTACACCTTC

j_gene: TRBJ2-3
abundance: .
d_gene: TRBD2
v_gene: TRBV7-3
CDR3aa: CASSLGESGSGDTQYF
CDR3nt: TGTGCCAGCAGCTTGGGCGAAAGCGGGAGTGGTGATACGCAGTATTTT

j_gene: TRBJ2-3
abundance: .
d_gene: TRBD2
v_gene: TRBV9
CDR3aa: CASSVAGGRTDTQYF
CDR3nt: TGTGCCAGCAGCGTAGCGGGGGGGAGGACAGATACGCAGTATTTT

j_gene: TRBJ1-4
abundance: .
d_gene: .
v_gene: TRBV6-5
CDR3aa: CASSYSTATNEKLFF
CDR3nt: TGTGCCAGCAGTTACTCGACGGCAACTAATGAAAAACTGTTTTTT

j_gene: TRBJ1-3
abundance: .
d_gene: TRBD1
v_gene: TRBV10-3
CDR3aa: CAISEPGGGGNTIYF
CDR3nt: TGTGCCATCAGTGAACCAGGGGGCGGGGGAAACACCATATATTTT

j_gene: TRBJ2-1
abundance: few
d_gene: TRBD1
v_gene: TRBV5-1
CDR3aa: CASSRATGQGLDEQFF
CDR3nt: TGCGCCAGCTCTAGGGCTACGGGACAGGGGCTGGATGAGCAGTTCTTC

j_gene: TRBJ2-1
abundance: .
d_gene: TRBD2
v_gene: TRBV6-6
CDR3aa: CASSPFGLAGYNEQFF
CDR3nt: TGTGCCAGCAGTCCCTTTGGACTAGCGGGCTACAATGAGCAGTTCTTC

j_gene: TRBJ2-1
abundance: .
d_gene: TRBD1
v_gene: TRBV5-1
CDR3aa: CASSFGTGPSSYNEQFF
CDR3nt: TGCGCCAGCAGCTTTGGGACAGGTCCTTCTTCGTACAATGAGCAGTTCTTC

j_gene: TRBJ1-6
abundance: .
d_gene: TRBD1
v_gene: TRBV5-4
CDR3aa: CASSRETGGNSPLHF
CDR3nt: TGTGCCAGCAGCAGGGAAACAGGGGGGAATTCACCCCTCCACTTT

j_gene: TRBJ1-2
abundance: .
d_gene: TRBD1
v_gene: TRBV30
CDR3aa: CAWRRTGGGEGYTF
CDR3nt: TGTGCCTGGAGAAGGACAGGGGGGGGAGAAGGCTACACCTTC

j_gene: TRBJ1-4
abundance: .
d_gene: .
v_gene: TRBV28
CDR3aa: CASRARGGRSNEKLFF
CDR3nt: TGTGCCAGCAGGGCCCGCGGGGGACGGAGTAATGAAAAACTGTTTTTT

j_gene: TRBJ1-2
abundance: .
d_gene: .
v_gene: TRBV9
CDR3aa: CASSVEPFTSDGYTF
CDR3nt: TGTGCCAGCAGCGTCGAGCCCTTTACTTCTGATGGCTACACCTTC

j_gene: TRBJ2-7
abundance: many
d_gene: .
v_gene: TRBV15
CDR3aa: CATSRGPPGEEQYF
CDR3nt: TGTGCCACCAGCAGGGGACCCCCTGGGGAGGAGCAGTACTTC

j_gene: TRBJ2-2
abundance: .
d_gene: TRBD2
v_gene: TRBV5-4
CDR3aa: CASSPTSGNTGELFF
CDR3nt: TGTGCCAGCAGCCCGACTAGCGGGAACACCGGGGAGCTGTTTTTT

j_gene: TRBJ2-7
abundance: .
d_gene: .
v_gene: TRBV28
CDR3aa: CASSSEVGGLGEQYF
CDR3nt: TGTGCCAGCAGCTCCGAGGTTGGCGGACTGGGCGAGCAGTACTTC

j_gene: TRBJ1-3
abundance: .
d_gene: .
v_gene: TRBV6-5
CDR3aa: CASRGRTASGNTIYF
CDR3nt: TGTGCCAGCAGAGGTAGGACAGCCTCTGGAAACACCATATATTTT

j_gene: TRBJ1-1
abundance: .
d_gene: .
v_gene: TRBV21-1
CDR3aa: CASSKARDRPNTEAFF
CDR3nt: TGTGCCAGCAGCAAAGCCCGGGACAGGCCGAACACTGAAGCTTTCTTT

j_gene: TRBJ2-7
abundance: once
d_gene: .
v_gene: TRBV18
CDR3aa: CASSPRQIEAGEQYF
CDR3nt: TGTGCCAGCTCACCAAGACAAATCGAGGCAGGCGAGCAGTACTTC

j_gene: TRBJ2-2
abundance: few
d_gene: TRBD2
v_gene: TRBV7-2
CDR3aa: CASSSASGRYTGELFF
CDR3nt: TGTGCCAGCAGCTCAGCTAGCGGGAGGTACACCGGGGAGCTGTTTTTT

j_gene: TRBJ2-5
abundance: .
d_gene: TRBD1
v_gene: TRBV4-3
CDR3aa: CASSQVGGTGQETQYF
CDR3nt: TGCGCCAGCAGCCAAGTAGGGGGGACAGGGCAAGAGACCCAGTACTTC

j_gene: TRBJ1-1
abundance: once
d_gene: .
v_gene: TRBV5-5
CDR3aa: CASSLDIANTEAFF
CDR3nt: TGTGCCAGCAGCTTGGACATCGCGAACACTGAAGCTTTCTTT

j_gene: TRBJ2-7
abundance: .
d_gene: .
v_gene: TRBV6-5
CDR3aa: CASSYSSGRRDYEQYF
CDR3nt: TGTGCCAGCAGTTACTCGAGCGGGCGGAGAGACTACGAGCAGTACTTC

j_gene: TRBJ1-5
abundance: few
d_gene: TRBD1
v_gene: TRBV18
CDR3aa: CASSLPGTGRQPQHF
CDR3nt: TGTGCCAGCTCCTTACCCGGGACAGGGCGTCAGCCCCAGCATTTT